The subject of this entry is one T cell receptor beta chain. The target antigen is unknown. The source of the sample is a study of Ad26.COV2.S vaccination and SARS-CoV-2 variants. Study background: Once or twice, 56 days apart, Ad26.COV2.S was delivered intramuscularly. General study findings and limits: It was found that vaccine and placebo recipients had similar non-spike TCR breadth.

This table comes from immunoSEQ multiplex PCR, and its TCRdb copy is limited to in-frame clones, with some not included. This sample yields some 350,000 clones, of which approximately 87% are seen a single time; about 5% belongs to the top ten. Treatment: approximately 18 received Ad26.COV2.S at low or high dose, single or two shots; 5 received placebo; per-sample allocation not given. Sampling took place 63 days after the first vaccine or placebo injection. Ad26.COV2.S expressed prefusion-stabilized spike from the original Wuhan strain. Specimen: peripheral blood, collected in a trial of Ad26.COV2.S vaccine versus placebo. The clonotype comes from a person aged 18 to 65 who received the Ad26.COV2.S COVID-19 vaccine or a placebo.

CDR3 protein: CASSLAKGGLNTEAFF. The CDR3 bases are TGTGCCAGCAGCTTGGCCAAGGGGGGCCTGAACACTGAAGCTTTCTTT. The genes are TRBV5-6 and TRBJ1-1; D possibly corresponds to TRBD1 (6 bases). The V and J ends lost 0 bases and 0 bases respectively, with 12 bases between them. The CDR3 totals 16 residues. Germline CDR1 is SGHDT and CDR2 is YYEEEE.